This TCR beta chain was captured in a study of low-dose radiotherapy and immunotherapy resistance in tumors. The CDR3 extends over 14 amino acids. Germline values: CDR1 SGHRS, CDR2 YFSETQ. Unmatched junction bases numbered 3, after V lost 2 bases and J lost 5 bases. The patients who were eligible all carried advanced solid tumors that lacked tumor-infiltrating lymphocytes, meaning the tumors were TIL-negative. TRAV- and TRBV-specific primers primed first-strand cDNA, covering alpha and beta chains. With a V-primer adapter and a constant-region primer, TCRs were amplified for 20 PCR cycles. TCRdb redid the calling of the reads with MiXCR, one entry per CDR3 protein. The sample carries about 13,000 distinct CDR3 sequences, approximately 70% recorded once.

The genes are TRBV5-1 and TRBJ1-1, with TRBD1 matching 10 bases. The TCR comes from a human donor with advanced metastatic prostate, ovarian, gallbladder or colorectal cancer (not recorded which). This table probably holds off-target reads from a library built for another chain. The CDR3 nucleotides are TGCGCCAGCAGCTTTTTGGACAGGGGGACTGAAGCTTTCTTT. Translated: CASSFLDRGTEAFF. Supplemented by reference TRBV5-1 and TRBJ1-1, the full variable domain reads KAGVTQTPRYLIKTRGQQVTLSCSPISGHRSVSWYQQTPGQGLQFLFEYFSETQRNKGNFPGRFSGRQFSNSRSEMNVSTLELGDSALYLCASSFLDRGTEAFFGQGTRLTVV.